This T cell receptor beta chain was identified during a study of blood T cell repertoires in COVID-19. On the study more broadly: Whether acute or convalescent, the COVID-19 samples came from the United States, Italy and Spain. T cells, B-cell-depleted T cells, or PBMCs supplied cDNA or gDNA.

Original processing notes: How many nucleated cells were present was estimated from reference gene primer amplification. Data came from immunoSEQ multiplex PCR; TCRdb stores just in-frame clones and leaves some out. Clone size and the V and J calls come from that table; the DNA yielded D and trimming. The data contain a few hundred thousand clones, approximately 82% of them singletons. The source material was peripheral blood. The sequence came from a man in his forties or fifties with active or convalescent COVID-19.

The CDR3 sequence: CASSYTGGNWDTQYF. Here the CDR3 DNA reads TGTGCCAGCAGTTACACAGGGGGCAACTGGGATACGCAGTATTTT. The chain links TRBV6-2 or TRBV6-3 to TRBJ2-3, with TRBD1 matching over 9 bases. This CDR3 comprises 15 residues. With V trimmed by 2 bases and J by 6 bases, 6 bases remained unmatched. Germline CDR1 and CDR2: MNHEY and SVGEGT.